What follows describes a single T cell receptor beta chain. The data are from a study of cytomegalovirus exposure and HLA in healthy donors. The primer mix had 60 Vbeta and 13 Jbeta primers. Assay: immunoSEQ multiplex PCR; the TCRdb copy retains only in-frame clones and omits some. The sample lists tens of thousands of clones, more than 70% occurring once. Despite likely unrecorded immune exposures, the donors were nominally healthy at the time of sampling. CDR3 length: 14 residues. From germline, CDR1 is MNHNS and CDR2 SASEGT. V lost 6 bases to trimming and J lost 0 bases; unmatched junction nucleotides: 3.

This chain links TRBV6-1 with TRBJ1-1, with TRBD1 identical over 8 bases. The sequencing sample was made of PBMCs. The TCR comes from a man between 40 and 49 years old in good health and CMV-seronegative. The CDR3 loop is CASRGQGLNTEAFF. The CDR3 DNA reads as TGTGCCAGCAGAGGACAGGGTTTGAACACTGAAGCTTTCTTT.